This T cell receptor beta chain was captured in a study of control samples from healthy donors and cancer patients. The germline V gene has CDR1 MNHEY and CDR2 SMNVEV (reference sequence). CDR3 length: 12 residues. Trimming shortened V by 1 base and J by 7 bases, and 7 bases separated the two germline ends. Clones were read by immunoSEQ multiplex PCR, and TCRdb kept only the in-frame ones, dropping some. The table lists 100,000 or so clones, approximately 84% of them singletons. The chain recombines TRBV27 with TRBJ1-1; no firm D call. Sample: blood. The clonotype originates from a woman aged 45-59 years in good health. DNA for the CDR3: TGTGCCAGCAGTTTATTAGACGGTGAAGCTTTCTTT. This sequence encodes CASSLLDGEAFF.